This T cell receptor (beta chain) comes out of a study of OX40 agonist ivuxolimab in advanced cancers. Findings of the study overall: Expanded clones tended on average to be more numerous among CD8+ T cells than CD4+. Part of the nonresponder group also had normalized T-cell clonal expansion that was low. Researchers did not establish what antigens the expanded peripheral T cells target.

Assay used: immunoSEQ multiplex PCR; TCRdb lists only in-frame clones, some missing. This repertoire shows around 40,000 clones, 65% to 85% found once; its top ten account for just over 5%. On this clone itself: Its antigen is currently unknown.

V lost 5 bases, J lost 2 bases, and 15 bases lay in between. The CDR3 has 15 residues. Germline V gene sequence: CDR1 MDHEN, CDR2 SYDVKM. The TCR comes from an adult with an advanced solid tumor such as melanoma, head and neck, liver or kidney cancer. Sequenced here: CD4+ or CD8+ T cells sorted from blood, sampled in a trial of the OX40 agonist ivuxolimab. The V gene is TRBV28, the J gene TRBJ1-2, with TRBD1 as a possible D gene (6 bases). CDR3 nucleotides: TGTGCCAGCAGTCCAAGGGGGGGCGCGAACTATGGCTACACCTTC. It is translated as CASSPRGGANYGYTF.